This T cell receptor beta chain was recovered during a study of early stage breast cancer tumors. Sequenced by immunoSEQ multiplex PCR; TCRdb stores in-frame clones only, minus some. In the table there are 60,000 to 75,000 clones, roughly 80% of which are singletons. Input material: blood. The clonotype comes from a person aged 40-50 years with breast cancer.

The CDR3 nucleotides read TGCGCCAGCAGCCAAGATTTGGGTCAGCCCCAGCATTTT. This gives the protein CASSQDLGQPQHF. The rearrangement links TRBV4-1 to TRBJ1-5; no reliable D call. Per germline, CDR1 MGHRA and CDR2 YSYEKL. The V and J ends lost 0 bases and 6 bases respectively, with 6 bases between them. CDR3 size: 13 residues.